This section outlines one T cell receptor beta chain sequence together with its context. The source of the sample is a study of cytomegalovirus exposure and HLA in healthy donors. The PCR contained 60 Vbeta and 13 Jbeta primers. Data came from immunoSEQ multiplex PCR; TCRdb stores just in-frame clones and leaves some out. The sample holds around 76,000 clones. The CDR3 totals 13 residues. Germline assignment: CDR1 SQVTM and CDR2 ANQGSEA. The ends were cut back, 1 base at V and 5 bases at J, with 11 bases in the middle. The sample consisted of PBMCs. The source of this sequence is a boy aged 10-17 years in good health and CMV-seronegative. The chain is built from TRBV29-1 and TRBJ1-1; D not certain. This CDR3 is CSVEGQRETEAFF. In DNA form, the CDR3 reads TGCAGCGTTGAAGGGCAGCGGGAGACTGAAGCTTTCTTT.